A selection of T cell receptor beta chains follows, all from one sample in a study of CD8 T cells in ankylosing spondylitis. TCRdb independently ran MiXCR on the 5' RACE reads; one entry per CDR3 protein. The repertoire consists of roughly 490,000 distinct CDR3 sequences, with about 5.2% occurring once and the leading ten covering approximately 3.5%. Input material: blood, either unsorted or a sorted T cell fraction (not recorded which). The receptors originated from a male donor with ankylosing spondylitis. The CDR3 runs from the conserved cysteine through the conserved F or W. Each record gives: D gene, V gene, clone size, J gene, CDR3 protein, CDR3 DNA. The D gene is left open where the match is weak. Size is omitted from some rows. Given values are once, few, many or a class for expanded clones.

.	TRBV12-3/TRBV12-4	many	TRBJ1-1	CASSLVGGWGTEAFF	TGTGCCAGCAGTTTAGTAGGGGGATGGGGCACTGAAGCTTTCTTT
TRBD2	TRBV3-1	many	TRBJ2-7	CASMLRGGREQYF	TGTGCCAGCATGCTCCGCGGGGGGCGCGAGCAGTACTTC
TRBD2	TRBV28	many	TRBJ2-7	CASSFGLAGSEQYF	TGTGCCAGCAGTTTTGGGCTAGCGGGATCCGAGCAGTACTTC
.	TRBV12-3/TRBV12-4	many	TRBJ1-1	CASTKGVGAFF	TGTGCCAGCACTAAAGGAGTAGGAGCTTTCTTT
TRBD1	TRBV20-1	many	TRBJ1-6	CSARVWTGGLSPLHF	TGCAGTGCTAGAGTTTGGACAGGGGGCTTGTCACCCCTCCACTTT
.	TRBV5-1	many	TRBJ1-5	CASSPEDSFYQPQHF	TGCGCCAGCAGCCCCGAGGACAGCTTCTATCAGCCCCAGCATTTT
TRBD1	TRBV10-3	many	TRBJ1-5	CAISAGQGAKNQPQHF	TGTGCCATCAGTGCCGGACAGGGGGCAAAAAATCAGCCCCAGCATTTT
.	TRBV7-2	many	TRBJ2-4	CASTLQSGGLNIQYF	TGTGCCAGCACCCTCCAGTCCGGGGGTCTAAACATTCAGTACTTC
.	TRBV6-5	many	TRBJ2-1	CASSYSSEQFF	TGTGCCAGCAGTTACTCATCTGAGCAGTTCTTC
.	TRBV7-2	few	TRBJ1-4	CASCISGSEKLFF	TGTGCCAGTTGTATATCGGGTTCTGAAAAACTGTTTTTT
.	TRBV6-1	many	TRBJ2-2	CASKMTRTNTGELFF	TGTGCCAGCAAAATGACCCGGACGAACACCGGGGAGCTGTTTTTT
.	TRBV6-1	many	TRBJ1-5	CASSEEEGSNQPQHF	TGTGCCAGCAGTGAGGAGGAGGGGAGCAATCAGCCCCAGCATTTT
.	TRBV20-1	many	TRBJ1-4	CSARGGEYQKLFF	TGCAGTGCTAGAGGTGGCGAATATCAAAAACTGTTTTTT
.	TRBV18	few	TRBJ2-3	CASSRDQSTDTQYF	TGTGCCAGCTCACGGGACCAGAGCACAGATACGCAGTATTTT
TRBD1	TRBV6-6	many	TRBJ2-4	CASSYGDRGPYF	TGTGCCAGCAGTTATGGGGACAGGGGACCCTACTTC
.	TRBV20-1	.	TRBJ2-1	CSARGGRAAYNEQFF	TGCAGTGCTAGGGGGGGACGGGCGGCCTACAATGAGCAGTTCTTC
TRBD1	TRBV29-1	many	TRBJ2-4	CSVEGTGIAKNIQYF	TGCAGCGTTGAAGGGACAGGAATAGCCAAAAACATTCAGTACTTC
.	TRBV12-3/TRBV12-4	.	TRBJ2-2	CASSLALQAGELFF	TGTGCCAGCAGTTTAGCGCTACAAGCCGGGGAGCTGTTTTTT
.	TRBV29-1	many	TRBJ2-1	CSGAVGSYNEQFF	TGCAGCGGGGCCGTAGGCTCCTACAATGAGCAGTTCTTC
.	TRBV11-2	many	TRBJ2-7	CASSLARHHEQYF	TGTGCCAGCAGCTTAGCGCGACATCACGAGCAGTACTTC
.	TRBV29-1	many	TRBJ2-2	CSYHNTGELFF	TGCAGCTATCATAACACCGGGGAGCTGTTTTTT
TRBD1	TRBV20-1	many	TRBJ2-5	CSASVGTGGETQYF	TGCAGTGCTTCTGTAGGGACAGGGGGAGAGACCCAGTACTTC
TRBD2	TRBV4-3	few	TRBJ2-7	CASSQLTSGISYEQYF	TGCGCCAGCAGCCAACTTACTAGCGGAATATCCTACGAGCAGTACTTC
TRBD1	TRBV6-5	.	TRBJ2-7	CASGTEFYEQYF	TGTGCCAGCGGGACAGAATTCTACGAGCAGTACTTC
TRBD1	TRBV20-1	many	TRBJ2-7	CSAPGQLYEQYF	TGCAGTGCCCCGGGACAGCTCTACGAGCAGTACTTC
TRBD1	TRBV20-1	many	TRBJ2-1	CSARIRTGTGGYNEQFF	TGCAGTGCTAGAATAAGGACCGGGACAGGGGGTTACAATGAGCAGTTCTTC
.	TRBV7-9	many	TRBJ1-1	CASSLPIQVGGTEAFF	TGTGCCAGCAGCTTACCTATACAGGTAGGCGGCACTGAAGCTTTCTTT
.	TRBV6-5	.	TRBJ2-1	CASSFRADNKQFF	TGTGCCAGCAGTTTTCGGGCAGACAATAAGCAGTTCTTC
.	TRBV24-1	few	TRBJ2-7	CATSETAGSSYEQYF	TGTGCCACCAGTGAAACGGCGGGAAGCTCCTACGAGCAGTACTTC